This T cell receptor beta chain emerged from a study of blood T cell repertoires in COVID-19. Original processing notes: Amplified reference gene primers provided the basis for estimating nucleated cell counts. The assay was immunoSEQ multiplex PCR, and TCRdb's table has in-frame clones only and misses some. The DNA was the basis for D and trimming; V, J and clone size are from that table. Of hundreds of thousands of clones in the sample, roughly 80% were seen once. V was shortened by 2 bases and J by 1 base, with 8 bases between the two germline ends. The CDR3 covers 14 residues. Germline V gene sequence: CDR1 SEHNR, CDR2 FQNEAQ (reference sequence).

Source material: peripheral blood. This clonotype was obtained from a man of 80 years or more with acute or convalescent COVID-19. The chain recombines TRBV7-9 with TRBJ1-2; D gene ambiguous. CDR3 nucleotides: TGTGCCAGCAGCTTATACGGGATTAACTATGGCTACACCTTC. This codes for CASSLYGINYGYTF.